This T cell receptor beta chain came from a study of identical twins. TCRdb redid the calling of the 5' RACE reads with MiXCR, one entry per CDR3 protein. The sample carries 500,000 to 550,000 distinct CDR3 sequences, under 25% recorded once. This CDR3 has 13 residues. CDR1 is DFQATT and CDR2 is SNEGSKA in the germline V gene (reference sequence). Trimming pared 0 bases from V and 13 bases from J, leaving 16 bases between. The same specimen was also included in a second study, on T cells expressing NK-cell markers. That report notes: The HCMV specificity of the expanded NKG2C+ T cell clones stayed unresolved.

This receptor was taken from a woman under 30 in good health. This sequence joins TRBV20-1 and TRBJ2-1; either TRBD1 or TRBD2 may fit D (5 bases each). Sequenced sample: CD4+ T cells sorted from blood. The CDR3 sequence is CSARDGRLRDQFF. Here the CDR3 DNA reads TGCAGTGCTAGAGATGGGCGTCTTCGGGACCAGTTCTTC.